These 9 T cell receptor beta chains came from one sample sequenced in a study of cytomegalovirus exposure and HLA in healthy donors. The PCR contained 60 Vbeta and 13 Jbeta primers. Clones were sequenced by immunoSEQ multiplex PCR, and TCRdb holds only the in-frame ones, with some missing. The table shows around 100,000 clones, with around 86% occurring only once. The sequencing input was PBMCs. The origin of the receptors is a female donor in good health and CMV-seropositive.

Only one count was recorded for this clone. The chain carries TRBV5-1 and TRBJ1-4; D call uncertain. Germline assignment: CDR1 SGHRS and CDR2 YFSETQ. Trimming took 2 bases from V and 4 from J, leaving 9 bases between them. CDR3 length: 14 residues. The DNA for the CDR3 is TGCGCCAGCAGCTTCCGGGGTGATAATGAAAAACTGTTTTTT. This translates into CASSFRGDNEKLFF.

CDR3 coding DNA: TGTGCCAGCAGTTACTGGACAGGGGGAAGGAATCAGCCCCAGCATTTT. Protein product: CASSYWTGGRNQPQHF. This sequence joins TRBV6-6 and TRBJ1-5, with 10 bases matching TRBD1. The CDR3 sequence is 16 residues long. CDR1 and CDR2 (germline): MNHNY, SVGAGI (reference sequence). V was clipped by 1 base and J by 4 bases; unmatched bases: 4.

This clone was seen a handful of times. This rearrangement joins TRBV21-1 to TRBJ1-1; the D call in the table, TRBD1, was not verified against the DNA. TRBV21-1 is flagged as a pseudogene. This CDR3 contains 16 residues. DNA for the CDR3: TGTGCCAGCAGCAAAATTGGCCAGACAATGAACACTGAAGCTTTCTTT. As protein: CASSKIGQTMNTEAFF.

The rearrangement joins TRBV7-9 to TRBJ1-4, with D unresolved. With 5 bases removed from V and 7 bases from J, the gap between germline ends came to 11 bases. CDR1 is SEHNR, CDR2 FQNEAQ, per germline (reference sequence). The CDR3 covers 13 residues. This CDR3 is CASSENLREKLFF. CDR3 coding DNA: TGTGCCAGCAGCGAGAACTTGCGTGAAAAACTGTTTTTT.

The chain employs TRBV21-1 and TRBJ1-5; the table's D call TRBD1 went unverified against the DNA. TRBV21-1 is noted as a pseudogene. The CDR3 consists of 16 residues. The CDR3 loop is CASSKEGQGVSQPQHF. In nucleotides, the CDR3 is TGTGCCAGCAGCAAAGAGGGACAGGGTGTGAGTCAGCCCCAGCATTTT.

V and J are TRBV19 and TRBJ1-5, with 9 bases aligning to TRBD1. Looked up from germline, CDR1 is LNHDA and CDR2 is SQIVND (reference sequence). The CDR3 sequence is 16 residues long. J was trimmed by 6 bases and V by 3 bases; bases with no gene match: 9. CDR3 bases: TGTGCCAGTAGTATTCGGACAGGGGTGAATTCTCAGCCCCAGCATTTT. Amino acids: CASSIRTGVNSQPQHF.

The chain joins TRBV28 to TRBJ1-2; D gene unclear. Germline CDR1 is MDHEN and CDR2 is SYDVKM. The CDR3 is made up of 14 amino acids. Trimming pared 2 bases from V and 5 bases from J, leaving 12 bases between. CDR3 region: CASSLIGNTYGYTF. In nucleotides, the CDR3 is TGTGCCAGCAGTTTAATCGGGAACACTTATGGCTACACCTTC.

The CDR3 DNA reads as TGTGCCAGCAGTCCCCCCCCAGGGGCTGGCTACGAGCAGTACTTC. Its protein is CASSPPPGAGYEQYF. V gene TRBV28 combines with J gene TRBJ2-7; TRBD1 might be the D (6 bases). V lost 5 bases, J lost 3 bases, and 17 bases lay in between. The CDR3 consists of 15 residues. The germline V gene has CDR1 MDHEN and CDR2 SYDVKM. Complete variable domain (other parts from reference TRBV28 and TRBJ2-7): DVKVTQSSRYLVKRTGEKVFLECVQDMDHENMFWYRQDPGLGLRLIYFSYDVKMKEKGDIPEGYSVSREKKERFSLILESASTNQTSMYLCASSPPPGAGYEQYFGPGTRLTVT.

The chain combines TRBV9 with TRBJ2-2, with 14 bases aligning to TRBD2. This CDR3 spans 18 amino acids. J lost 5 bases, V lost 1 base, and 7 bases had no gene match. Per germline, CDR1 SGDLS and CDR2 YYNGEE. CDR3 in amino acids: CASSVHSGLAGVTGELFF. For the CDR3, the DNA is TGTGCCAGCAGCGTACACTCGGGACTAGCGGGGGTTACCGGGGAGCTGTTTTTT.